The clone carrying this T cell receptor beta chain was counted ten times or more. The target antigen is unknown. The data derive from a study of early T cells in non-severe SARS-CoV-2 infection. Study summary: It was bulk RNA from unsorted whole blood that was sequenced, and the chains were unpaired. Notes on the study in general: There was a bias toward anti-spike CD8 responses in VDJdb matching, which missed private and CD4 specificities.

Attachment of unique molecular identifiers to individual cDNA molecules was performed. TCRdb re-called the 5' RACE reads with MiXCR, one entry per CDR3 protein. Among approximately 76,000 distinct CDR3 sequences listed, around an eighth were seen once. This TCR was recovered from an adult who was a healthcare worker with PCR-confirmed SARS-CoV-2 infection or an uninfected control (not recorded which). Sequenced material: whole blood.

As DNA, the CDR3 is TGTGCCAGCAGCTTGGGGCCCGAGCAGTACTTC. Its protein product is CASSLGPEQYF. The genes are TRBV5-6 and TRBJ2-7; D ambiguous. The CDR3 length is 11 residues. Germline-derived CDR1 and CDR2 are SGHDT and YYEEEE. V dropped 0 bases and J dropped 6 bases, with 4 bases sitting between them.